The next 9 T cell receptor beta chains were all read from a single sample in a study of T cells in Graves' hyperthyroidism and ophthalmopathy. Template material for amplifying TCR beta CDR3 regions consisted of RNA transcripts. First-round RT-PCR targeting the TCR CDR3 was performed with the HTBI primer set. TCRdb recomputed calls from the multiplex PCR reads with MiXCR, one row per CDR3 protein. The sample yields fewer than 350,000 distinct CDR3 sequences, around 19% seen once. The sequencing sample was made of blood. Every receptor here comes from a man in his fifties with Graves' ophthalmopathy.

This clonotype was seen more than once but under ten times. This chain links TRBV12-3 or TRBV12-4 with TRBJ2-1; 10 bases match TRBD2. V lost 3 bases, J lost 7 bases, and 6 bases stayed unmatched. CDR3 size: 15 residues. The CDR3, as DNA: TGTGCCAGCAGTTTTATGGCTAGCGGGAGTAATGAGCAGTTCTTC. It specifies CASSFMASGSNEQFF.

This clonotype was found a few times. The chain recombines TRBV4-1 with TRBJ2-2; D remains unclear. Looked up from germline, CDR1 is MGHRA and CDR2 is YSYEKL. V lost 1 base and J 11 bases, leaving 11 bases between the germline ends. This CDR3 is built from 13 residues. The CDR3 sequence: CASSQVVGLELFF. The CDR3 nucleotides are TGCGCCAGCAGCCAAGTAGTAGGTCTCGAGCTGTTTTTT.

This clonotype was counted ten times or more. The V gene is TRBV2, the J gene TRBJ2-7; D gene uncertain. The ends were cut back, 1 base at V and 3 bases at J, with 13 bases in the middle. Germline-derived CDR1 and CDR2 are SNHLY and FYNNEI. The CDR3 has 15 residues. CDR3 loop: CASSEGSTSGYEQYF. DNA for the CDR3: TGTGCCAGCAGTGAAGGAAGCACTTCGGGCTACGAGCAGTACTTC.

V gene TRBV5-1 combines with J gene TRBJ2-7; possible D gene TRBD1, 6 bases. V was cut by 3 bases and J by 5 bases, with 6 bases left in between. This CDR3 comprises 11 residues. Germline V gene lookup returns CDR1 SGHRS and CDR2 YFSETQ. Here the CDR3 DNA reads TGCGCCAGCAGCTACAGGGACGAGCAGTACTTC. Protein sequence: CASSYRDEQYF.

The J gene is TRBJ1-1, the V gene TRBV15; no clear D gene. Germline V gene lookup returns CDR1 LNHNV and CDR2 YYDKDF (reference sequence). V was trimmed by 0 bases and J by 1 base, leaving 6 bases between them. The CDR3 has 14 amino acids. The CDR3 loop reads CATSRDLGNTEAFF. CDR3 sequence (DNA): TGTGCCACCAGCAGAGATTTAGGGAACACTGAAGCTTTCTTT.

In this sample, this clonotype turned up many times. The rearrangement links TRBV3-1 to TRBJ2-1, with D possibly TRBD2 on 6 matching bases. CDR1 is LGHDT and CDR2 is YNNKEL in the germline V gene (reference sequence). CDR3 size: 15 residues. With 1 base removed from V and 1 base from J, the gap between germline ends came to 8 bases. The DNA of the CDR3 is TGTGCCAGCAGCCAAGGACTAGGATCCTACAATGAGCAGTTCTTC. It translates to CASSQGLGSYNEQFF.

This clonotype was recorded at least ten times. The CDR3 protein is CASSRENNEQFF. The CDR3 region has the DNA TGTGCCAGCAGTCGGGAGAACAATGAGCAGTTCTTC. V and J are TRBV2 and TRBJ2-1, with a weak D call TRBD2 (6 bases). The CDR3 sequence is 12 residues long. Trimming left V 5 bases short and J 5 bases short, with 7 bases between. CDR1 is SNHLY and CDR2 is FYNNEI in the germline V gene.

Many counts were recorded for this clonotype. This rearrangement joins TRBV20-1 to TRBJ2-3, with TRBD2 identical over 7 bases. V shed 2 bases and J 5 bases; nucleotides not matched to a gene: 10. Per the germline V gene, CDR1 is DFQATT and CDR2 is SNEGSKA (reference sequence). The CDR3 loop spans 15 amino acids. The CDR3: CSARNEGGRRDTQYF. CDR3 nucleotide sequence: TGCAGTGCTAGAAACGAGGGCGGGAGAAGAGATACGCAGTATTTT.

This clonotype was counted only a few times. The rearrangement uses TRBV4-1 and TRBJ2-1; D uncertain. Deletions cut 4 bases from V and 2 bases from J, with 15 bases between. The CDR3 loop spans 16 amino acids. Germline values: CDR1 MGHRA, CDR2 YSYEKL. In nucleotides, the CDR3 is TGCGCCAGCAGCCGATCCGACCAAACCCCCTACAATGAGCAGTTCTTC. It codes for CASSRSDQTPYNEQFF.